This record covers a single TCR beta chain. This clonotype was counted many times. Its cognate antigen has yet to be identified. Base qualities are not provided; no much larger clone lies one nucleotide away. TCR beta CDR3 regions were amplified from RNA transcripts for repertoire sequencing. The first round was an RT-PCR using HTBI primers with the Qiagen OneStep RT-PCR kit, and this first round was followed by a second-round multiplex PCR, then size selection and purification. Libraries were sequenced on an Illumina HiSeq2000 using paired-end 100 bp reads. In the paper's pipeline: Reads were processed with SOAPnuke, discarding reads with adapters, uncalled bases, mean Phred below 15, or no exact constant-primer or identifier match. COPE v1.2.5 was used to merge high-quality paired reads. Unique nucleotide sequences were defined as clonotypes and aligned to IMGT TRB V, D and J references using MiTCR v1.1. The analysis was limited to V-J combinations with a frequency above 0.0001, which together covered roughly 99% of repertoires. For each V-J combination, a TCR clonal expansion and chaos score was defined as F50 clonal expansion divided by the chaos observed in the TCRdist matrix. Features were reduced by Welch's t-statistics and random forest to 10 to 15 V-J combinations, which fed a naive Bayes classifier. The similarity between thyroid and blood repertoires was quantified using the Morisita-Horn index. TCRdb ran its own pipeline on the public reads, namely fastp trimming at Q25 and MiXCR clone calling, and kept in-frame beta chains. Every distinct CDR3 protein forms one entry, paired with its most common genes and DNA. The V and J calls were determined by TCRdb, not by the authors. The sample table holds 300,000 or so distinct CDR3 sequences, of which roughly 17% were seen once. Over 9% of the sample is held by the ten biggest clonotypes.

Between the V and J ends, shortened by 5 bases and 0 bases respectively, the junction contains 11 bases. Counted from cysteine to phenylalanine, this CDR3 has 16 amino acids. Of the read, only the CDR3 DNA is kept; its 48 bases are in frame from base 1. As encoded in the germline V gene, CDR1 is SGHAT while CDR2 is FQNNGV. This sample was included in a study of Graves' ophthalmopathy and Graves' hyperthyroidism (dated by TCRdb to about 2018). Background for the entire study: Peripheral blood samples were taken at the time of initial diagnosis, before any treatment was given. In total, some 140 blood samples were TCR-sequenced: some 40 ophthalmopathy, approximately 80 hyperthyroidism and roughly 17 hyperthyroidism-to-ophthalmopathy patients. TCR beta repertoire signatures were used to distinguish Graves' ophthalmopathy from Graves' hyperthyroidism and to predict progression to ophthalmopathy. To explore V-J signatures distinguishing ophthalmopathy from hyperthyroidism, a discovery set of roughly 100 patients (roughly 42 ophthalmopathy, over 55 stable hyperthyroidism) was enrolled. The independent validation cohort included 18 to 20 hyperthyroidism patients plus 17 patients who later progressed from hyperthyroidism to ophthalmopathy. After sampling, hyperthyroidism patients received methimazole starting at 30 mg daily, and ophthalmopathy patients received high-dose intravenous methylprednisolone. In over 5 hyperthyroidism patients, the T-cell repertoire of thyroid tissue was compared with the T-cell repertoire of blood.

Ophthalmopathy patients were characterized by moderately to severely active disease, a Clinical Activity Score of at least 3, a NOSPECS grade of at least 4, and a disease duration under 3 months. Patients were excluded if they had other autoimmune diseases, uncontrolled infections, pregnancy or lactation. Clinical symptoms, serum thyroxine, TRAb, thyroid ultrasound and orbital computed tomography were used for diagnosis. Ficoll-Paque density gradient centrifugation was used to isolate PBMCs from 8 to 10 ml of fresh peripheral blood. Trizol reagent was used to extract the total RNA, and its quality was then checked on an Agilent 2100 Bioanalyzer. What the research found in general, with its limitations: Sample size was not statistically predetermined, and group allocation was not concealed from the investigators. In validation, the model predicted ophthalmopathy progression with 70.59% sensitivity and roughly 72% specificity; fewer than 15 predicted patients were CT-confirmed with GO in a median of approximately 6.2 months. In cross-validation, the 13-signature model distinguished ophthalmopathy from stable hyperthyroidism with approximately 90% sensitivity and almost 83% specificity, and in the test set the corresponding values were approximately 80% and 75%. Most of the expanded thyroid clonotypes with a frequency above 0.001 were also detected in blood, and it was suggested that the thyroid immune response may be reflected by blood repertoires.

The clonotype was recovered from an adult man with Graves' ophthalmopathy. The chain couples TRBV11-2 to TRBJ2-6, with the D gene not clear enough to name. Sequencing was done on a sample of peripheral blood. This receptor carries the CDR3 CASSRGLSSGANVLTF. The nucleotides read TGTGCCAGCAGCCGCGGCCTAAGCTCTGGGGCCAACGTCCTGACTTTC.